This section outlines one T cell receptor (beta chain) sequence together with its context. The authors' processing: The assay estimated nucleated cells by amplifying reference gene primers. Using immunoSEQ multiplex PCR, the repertoire was profiled, and TCRdb retains in-frame clones only, with some absent. V and J calls and clone size follow that table, whereas D and trimming were derived from the DNA. Of 100,000 to 150,000 clones in the sample, around 89% were seen once. The CDR3 covers 14 residues. CDR1 is MNHEY, CDR2 SVGEGT, per germline. Trimming pared 3 bases from V and 3 bases from J, leaving 9 bases between. The sample comes from a study of blood T cell repertoires in COVID-19. Study-level background: Italy, Spain and the United States were the sources of the convalescent and acute COVID-19 samples. Nucleic acid was either cDNA or gDNA, and it came from T cells, B-cell-depleted T cells, or PBMCs.

Followed longitudinally, the Seattle patients had been enrolled during active infection. The sequencing sample was made of peripheral blood. The chain recombines TRBV6-2 or TRBV6-3 with TRBJ1-5; D uncertain. The receptor comes from a man between 60 and 70 years old with COVID-19, enrolled during active disease. The CDR3 nucleotides read TGTGCCAGCAGTTATGGTCAGGTCAATCAGCCCCAGCATTTT. Its protein product is CASSYGQVNQPQHF.